This TCR beta chain was captured by sequencing in a study of cytomegalovirus exposure and HLA in healthy donors. General study points: Per a prior analysis, the majority of TCR beta V segments were productive roughly 87% or roughly 30% of the time. CMV serostatus alone was available as immune exposure information. A few chains tied to CMV proved CMV antigen-specific in vitro.

This clone was counted a few times. Its specificity is not known. In the PCR, 60 Vbeta and 13 Jbeta primers were used. Per the study methods: In a later analysis, around 10 million of some 80 million unique beta chains occurred in at least two donors. TCRdb keeps only in-frame clones here, not all; method: immunoSEQ multiplex PCR. V and J calls and clone size follow that table, whereas D and trimming were derived from the DNA. The sample lists more than 150,000 clones; about three quarters were seen once. Sequenced: PBMCs. This sequence originates from a man younger than 35 in good health and CMV-seronegative.

Here the CDR3 reads CASKKAGEGYTF. CDR3 sequence (DNA): TGTGCCAGCAAAAAGGCGGGGGAAGGCTACACCTTC. The chain recombines TRBV6-6 with TRBJ1-2; possibly TRBD1 for D (5 bases). The V end lost 7 bases, the J end lost 8 bases, and 14 bases lay between the germline ends. CDR1 MNHNY and CDR2 SVGAGI come from the germline V gene (reference sequence). The CDR3 runs 12 residues.